This paragraph covers one T cell receptor (beta chain) sequence. Its specificity is not known. This record comes from a study of T cell responses to AZD1222 COVID-19 vaccine. Turning to the study itself: It was second doses at about 4 or about 12 weeks that were pooled.

Between the trimmed V and J ends, which lost 6 bases and 1 base, there was a span of 6 bases. This CDR3 is 12 amino acids long. Sequencing was performed with immunoSEQ multiplex PCR; in TCRdb, only in-frame clones are kept and a portion is missing. The data hold roughly 170,000 clones, with 90% observed a single time. Findings and limits, study-wide: Vaccination with two AZD1222 doses was followed by a rise in Spike-specific TCR breadth and depth. Spike was spanned by vaccine-associated CD4 TCRs, with dominance at 160-218 and 743-854.

The source was peripheral blood, collected on day 0 of AZD1222 vaccination. The TCR sequence derives from an adult in good health. The genes are TRBV23-1 and TRBJ1-1; D perhaps matches TRBD1 (5 bases). TRBV23-1 is an open reading frame, and its role is uncertain. CDR3 bases: TGCGCCAGCAGCAGGGAGAACACTGAAGCTTTCTTT. Residues: CASSRENTEAFF.